Sequencing of this T cell receptor (beta chain) was carried out in a study of T-cell reconstitution after alpha-beta-depleted transplantation in children. The CDR3 runs to 14 residues. The germline CDR1 and CDR2 sequences are SQVTM and ANQGSEA. V lost 4 bases to trimming and J lost 2 bases, with 15 bases between them. In this sample, this clonotype turned up a few times. Library preparation (for TCRbeta) was performed with unique molecular identifiers. TCRdb used MiXCR to reprocess the PCR reads, holding one entry per CDR3 protein. The data show around 600,000 distinct CDR3 sequences, around 16% seen once.

The sequence was obtained from a human donor who donated a stem cell graft to a child with acute myeloid leukemia. The chain combines TRBV29-1 with TRBJ2-7; possible D gene TRBD1, 6 bases. The starting material was PBMCs from the stem cell graft donor, obtained from the stem cell graft. This CDR3 is CSVVQGALPYEQYF. CDR3 DNA: TGCAGCGTTGTACAGGGAGCCCTACCCTACGAGCAGTACTTC.